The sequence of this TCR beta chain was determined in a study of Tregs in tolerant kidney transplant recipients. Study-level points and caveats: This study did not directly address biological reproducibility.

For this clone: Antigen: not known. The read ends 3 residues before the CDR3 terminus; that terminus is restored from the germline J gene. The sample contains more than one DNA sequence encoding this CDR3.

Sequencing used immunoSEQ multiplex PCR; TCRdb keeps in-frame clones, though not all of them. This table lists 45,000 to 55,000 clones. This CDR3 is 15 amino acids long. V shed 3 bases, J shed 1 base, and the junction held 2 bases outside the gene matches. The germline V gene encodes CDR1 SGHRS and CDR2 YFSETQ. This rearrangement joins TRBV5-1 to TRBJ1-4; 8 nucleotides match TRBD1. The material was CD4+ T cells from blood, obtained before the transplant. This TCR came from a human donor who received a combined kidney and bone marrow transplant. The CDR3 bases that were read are TGCGCCAGCAGCTCCGGACAGGGAACTAATGAAAAA. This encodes CASSSGQGTNEK. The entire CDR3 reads CASSSGQGTNEKLFF. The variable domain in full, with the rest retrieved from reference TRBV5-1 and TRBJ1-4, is KAGVTQTPRYLIKTRGQQVTLSCSPISGHRSVSWYQQTPGQGLQFLFEYFSETQRNKGNFPGRFSGRQFSNSRSEMNVSTLELGDSALYLCASSSGQGTNEKLFFGSGTQLSVL.